This T cell receptor beta chain was sequenced in a study of beta chain features in type 1 diabetes. Findings and caveats of the study: Type 1 diabetes patients had moderately but significantly shorter TCRB CDR3s in all four CD4+ subsets.

The table lists this clone with a few counts. Antigen unknown. The whole isolated RNA underwent reverse transcription, so sequencing captured expressed TCRB transcripts. The table came from immunoSEQ multiplex PCR; TCRdb's copy has only in-frame clones and leaves some out. Of 400,000 or so clones listed, roughly 13% were seen once; the top ten hold 0.0085% to 0.012%. From germline, CDR1 is MNHEY and CDR2 SMNVEV (reference sequence). The V gene lost 5 bases and the J gene lost 5 bases, with 13 bases spanning the gap. CDR3 size: 13 residues. The sequenced sample was naive CD4+ T cells from blood. The chain recombines TRBV27 with TRBJ2-7; tentatively, D is TRBD1 (6 bases). This clonotype originated in a woman between 18 and 29 years old with type 1 diabetes. CDR3 DNA: TGTGCCAGCAGTACCTCGAGGGGGAACGAGCAGTACTTC. Protein product: CASSTSRGNEQYF.